The 2 T cell receptor beta chains below come from one sample, sequenced in a study of OX40 agonist ivuxolimab in advanced cancers. Assay: immunoSEQ multiplex PCR; the TCRdb copy retains only in-frame clones and omits some. The data show roughly 80,000 clones, around 86% seen once. The source was CD4+ or CD8+ T cells sorted from blood, collected in a trial of the OX40 agonist ivuxolimab. Source of these receptors: an adult with an advanced solid tumor such as melanoma, head and neck, liver or kidney cancer.

In this sample, this clone turned up a few times. The CDR3 bases are TGCAGCGTTGAGTCACAGTTGGGCGAAGCTTTCTTT. Its protein product is CSVESQLGEAFF. The rearrangement links TRBV29-1 to TRBJ1-1; the D is unclear. The CDR3 runs 12 residues. Germline V gives CDR1 SQVTM, CDR2 ANQGSEA. V was pared by 3 bases and J by 8 bases, with 13 bases between.

This clone was recorded a few times. The genes are TRBV7-9 and TRBJ1-2; D is uncertain. CDR3 size: 13 residues. CDR1 SEHNR and CDR2 FQNEAQ come from the germline V gene (reference sequence). The V and J ends lost 6 bases and 9 bases respectively, with 17 bases between them. Written as DNA, the CDR3 is TGTGCCAGCAGTCCGGCGACCTGGGGAAGCTACACCTTC. Translated, it gives CASSPATWGSYTF.